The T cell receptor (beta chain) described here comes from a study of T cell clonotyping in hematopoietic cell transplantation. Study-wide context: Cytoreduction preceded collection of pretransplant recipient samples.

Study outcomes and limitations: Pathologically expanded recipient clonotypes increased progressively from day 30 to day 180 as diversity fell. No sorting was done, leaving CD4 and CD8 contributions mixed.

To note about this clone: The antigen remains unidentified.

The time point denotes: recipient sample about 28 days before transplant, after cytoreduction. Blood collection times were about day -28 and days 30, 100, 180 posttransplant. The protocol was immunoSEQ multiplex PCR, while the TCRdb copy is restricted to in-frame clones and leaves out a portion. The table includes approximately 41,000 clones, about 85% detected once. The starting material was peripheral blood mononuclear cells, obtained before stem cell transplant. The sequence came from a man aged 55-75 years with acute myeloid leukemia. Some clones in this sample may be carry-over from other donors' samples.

The CDR3 region has the DNA TGTGCCAGCACCCCAGGGTCACGCGGGGCGAAGAACACCGGGGAGCTGTTTTTT. Residues: CASTPGSRGAKNTGELFF. The gene calls are TRBV11-2 and TRBJ2-2; D is possibly TRBD2 (6 bases). The CDR3 is made up of 18 amino acids. Germline CDR1 SGHAT, CDR2 FQNNGV. Trimming removed 7 bases at V and 1 base at J, with 22 bases between.